The present T cell receptor (beta chain) was sequenced within a study of T cells and Merkel cell carcinoma outcomes. Germline CDR1 reads LNHNV; CDR2 reads YYDKDF (reference sequence). The CDR3 is 13 amino acids. V lost 1 base to trimming and J lost 7 bases, with 8 bases between them. Study-level findings and limits: Reportedly, T-cell repertoire with density predicts Merkel cell carcinoma outcomes.

Regarding this clone: Its antigen is not identified.

Only in-frame clones appear in the TCRdb table, and some are missing; sequencing was by immunoSEQ multiplex PCR. The sample consists of about 15,000 clones, approximately 80% of them appearing once. Sequencing used tumor tissue from Merkel cell carcinoma. The V and J genes are TRBV15 and TRBJ2-1; D remains ambiguous. This receptor was identified in a human donor with Merkel cell carcinoma. CDR3 protein: CATSRGVGNEQFF. CDR3 in DNA: TGTGCCACCAGCAGAGGGGTCGGAAATGAGCAGTTCTTC.